This T cell receptor beta chain was obtained from a study of T cells in Graves' hyperthyroidism and ophthalmopathy. Based on clinical symptoms, serum thyroxine and TRAb, thyroid ultrasound and orbital computed tomography, diagnoses were reached. Isolation of PBMCs was performed on 8 to 10 ml fresh peripheral blood. Amplification of TCR beta CDR3 regions was performed using RNA transcripts as template. First-round RT-PCR targeting the TCR CDR3 was performed with the HTBI primer set. From the multiplex PCR reads, TCRdb called clonotypes with MiXCR, one entry per CDR3 protein. The sample includes about half a million distinct CDR3 sequences, approximately 25% of them seen just once. This clonotype was seen repeatedly, ten times or more. V was clipped by 5 bases and J by 8 bases, with 9 bases between them. CDR3 length equals 11 residues. Germline assignment: CDR1 SGHAT and CDR2 FQNNGV.

The sequence derives from a woman aged 25 to 39 with Graves' ophthalmopathy. The J gene is TRBJ1-1, the V gene TRBV11-2, with D possibly matching TRBD1 (6 bases). What was sequenced was blood. The CDR3 DNA reads TGTGCCAGCAGCCAAGGACAGGAAGCTTTCTTT. It yields the protein CASSQGQEAFF.